The 13 T cell receptor beta chains below were found in one sample sequenced in a study of regulatory T cells in long-lasting Graves disease. According to the study, TCR beta libraries were built with iRepertoire HTBI primers and CDR3-region Arm-PCR. TCRdb reprocessed the multiplex PCR reads with MiXCR, giving one entry per CDR3 protein. The table includes around 450,000 distinct CDR3 sequences, under 15% detected once. The time point denotes: newly diagnosed GD, antithyroid drugs for less than 3 months. PBMCs provided the RNA from which the TCR library was made. These data also formed part of another study, on T cells in Graves' hyperthyroidism and ophthalmopathy.

Sequencing used peripheral blood mononuclear cells (PBMCs), obtained at new diagnosis, from a patient treated with antithyroid drugs. The receptors were gathered from a woman aged 25 to 39 with Graves disease.

This clonotype occurred many times. The chain recombines TRBV5-1 with TRBJ2-1; 8 bases are a match to TRBD2. Per germline, CDR1 SGHRS and CDR2 YFSETQ. V was clipped by 4 bases and J by 6 bases; unmatched bases: 9. CDR3 length: 15 residues. The CDR3 nucleotides read TGCGCCAGCAGCGGAGCCGGGACTAGTTTCAATGAGCAGTTCTTC. It specifies CASSGAGTSFNEQFF. Full variable domain (rest looked up from reference TRBV5-1 and TRBJ2-1): KAGVTQTPRYLIKTRGQQVTLSCSPISGHRSVSWYQQTPGQGLQFLFEYFSETQRNKGNFPGRFSGRQFSNSRSEMNVSTLELGDSALYLCASSGAGTSFNEQFFGPGTRLTVL.

V usage is TRBV11-3 and J usage is TRBJ2-2; TRBD1 might be the D (5 bases). In germline, CDR1 is SGHNT, CDR2 YENEEA. The CDR3 covers 16 residues. V lost 7 bases to trimming and J lost 2 bases, with 17 bases between them. CDR3 sequence (DNA): TGTGCCAGCACACCCTCAGTGGGGCCTAACACCGGGGAGCTGTTTTTT. Protein sequence: CASTPSVGPNTGELFF.

This clonotype showed up many times. Germline is not matched at one junction end, which may reflect a read error. This chain joins TRBV7-7 and TRBJ2-1; no clear D. The CDR3 covers 13 residues. Per the germline V gene, CDR1 is SSHAT and CDR2 is FNYEAQ (reference sequence). CDR3 amino acids: CASSRDRNNEQFF. The CDR3 DNA follows: TGTGCTAGCAGCCGCGACCGGAACAATGAGCAGTTCTTC.

The rearrangement uses TRBV30 and TRBJ1-4; TRBD1 matches at 10 bases. The CDR3 sequence is 14 residues long. Losses at the gene ends were 3 bases for V and 7 bases for J; bases not matched to a gene: 5. Germline V lookup: CDR1 GTSNPN, CDR2 SVGIG (reference sequence). CDR3 loop: CAWSAGTGVEKLFF. CDR3 DNA sequence: TGTGCCTGGAGCGCTGGGACAGGGGTTGAAAAACTGTTTTTT.

The V and J genes are TRBV29-1 and TRBJ2-2, with D possibly matching TRBD2 (5 bases). This CDR3 comprises 13 residues. Trimming stripped 5 bases from V and 1 base from J, with 8 bases between. Germline CDR1 reads SQVTM; CDR2 reads ANQGSEA. This chain's CDR3 is CSVCRENTGELFF. CDR3 nucleotides: TGCAGCGTTTGCCGGGAGAACACCGGGGAGCTGTTTTTT.

There are many counts of this clonotype. V usage is TRBV11-2 and J usage is TRBJ2-1; the match to TRBD2 covers 7 bases. Germline V gene lookup returns CDR1 SGHAT and CDR2 FQNNGV. The trim removed 6 bases at V and 4 bases at J, leaving 9 bases unmatched. The CDR3 is 15 amino acids. CDR3 DNA: TGTGCCAGCAGTTCTTGGGGTAGCGGGTACAATGAGCAGTTCTTC. Its protein product is CASSSWGSGYNEQFF.

V usage is TRBV9 and J usage is TRBJ2-3; 10 nucleotides align to TRBD1. The V segment lost 2 bases and the J segment 1 base; nucleotides outside the gene matches: 4. The CDR3 is made up of 16 amino acids. Germline V gives CDR1 SGDLS, CDR2 YYNGEE. The DNA of the CDR3 is TGTGCCAGCAGCGTGGTGGACAGGGGGGGCACAGATACGCAGTATTTT. Its protein is CASSVVDRGGTDTQYF. The complete variable domain, with remaining parts taken from reference TRBV9 and TRBJ2-3, reads DSGVTQTPKHLITATGQRVTLRCSPRSGDLSVYWYQQSLDQGLQFLIQYYNGEERAKGNILERFSAQQFPDLHSELNLSSLELGDSALYFCASSVVDRGGTDTQYFGPGTRLTVL.

This clonotype came up many times. The chain combines TRBV5-1 with TRBJ1-1, with a tentative D call TRBD1 (6 bases). CDR1 and CDR2 from the germline V gene are SGHRS and YFSETQ. V lost 0 bases and J lost 5, with 11 bases in between. The CDR3 is 14 amino acids. CDR3 DNA sequence: TGCGCCAGCAGCTTGGCCGGAGGGGGGACTGAAGCTTTCTTT. This codes for CASSLAGGGTEAFF.

The J gene is TRBJ2-7, the V gene TRBV2; D uncertain. The ends were cut back, 8 bases at V and 3 bases at J, with 8 bases in the middle. The germline V gene encodes CDR1 SNHLY and CDR2 FYNNEI. The CDR3 is 11 residues long. This CDR3 is CASQESYEQYF. CDR3 DNA sequence: TGTGCCAGCCAAGAGAGCTACGAGCAGTACTTC.

This chain links TRBV2 with TRBJ2-3, with 9 positions matching TRBD1. CDR1 and CDR2 (germline): SNHLY, FYNNEI. Trimming cost V 4 bases and J 0 bases; bases outside gene matches: 2. The CDR3 loop spans 15 amino acids. CDR3 amino acids: CASSADRGSTDTQYF. In DNA, the CDR3 is TGTGCCAGCAGTGCCGACAGGGGGAGCACAGATACGCAGTATTTT.

This chain joins TRBV11-2 and TRBJ2-1, with 10 bases lining up with TRBD2. The CDR3 is made up of 16 amino acids. Germline V lookup: CDR1 SGHAT, CDR2 FQNNGV. J was trimmed by 7 bases and V by 5 bases; bases with no gene match: 11. The CDR3 nucleotides are TGTGCCAGCAGCGTAAGTGGGCTAGCGGGAGTTAATGAGCAGTTCTTC. Protein product: CASSVSGLAGVNEQFF.

This clonotype has ten or more counts. J is TRBJ2-7 and V is TRBV10-3; TRBD1 might be the D (6 bases). Germline values: CDR1 ENHRY, CDR2 SYGVKD. The CDR3 totals 15 residues. The V end lost 4 bases, the J end lost 2 bases, and 15 bases lay between the germline ends. CDR3 DNA: TGTGCCATCAGTGGAGGGGGTTTATACCCCTACGAGCAGTACTTC. Its protein product is CAISGGGLYPYEQYF.

CDR3 bases: TGTGCCAGCAGCGTAGGGAAGTACAATGAGCAGTTCTTC. This encodes CASSVGKYNEQFF. This sequence joins TRBV9 and TRBJ2-1; D is unclear. There are 13 residues in the CDR3. Trimming cost V 0 bases and J 4 bases, with 5 bases left between them. Germline CDR1 reads SGDLS; CDR2 reads YYNGEE.